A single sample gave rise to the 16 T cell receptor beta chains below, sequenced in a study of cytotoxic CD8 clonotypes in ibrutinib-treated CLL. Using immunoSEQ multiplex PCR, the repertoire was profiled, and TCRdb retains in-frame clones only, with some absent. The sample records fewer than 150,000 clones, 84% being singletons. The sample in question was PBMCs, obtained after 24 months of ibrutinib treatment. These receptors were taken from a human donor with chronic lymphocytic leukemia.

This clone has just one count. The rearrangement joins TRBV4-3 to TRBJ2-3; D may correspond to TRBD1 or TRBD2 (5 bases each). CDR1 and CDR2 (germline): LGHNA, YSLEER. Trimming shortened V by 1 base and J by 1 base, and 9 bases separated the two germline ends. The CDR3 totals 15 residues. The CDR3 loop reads CASSQGRDGTDTQYF. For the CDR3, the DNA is TGCGCCAGCAGCCAAGGCAGGGACGGCACAGATACGCAGTATTTT.

In nucleotides, the CDR3 is TGTGCCACCAGCAGAGGGGGCCTCAGCCTCACAGATACGCAGTATTTT. Residues: CATSRGGLSLTDTQYF. The chain carries TRBV15 and TRBJ2-3; perhaps TRBD1 as D (5 bases). Trimming removed 1 base from V and 2 bases from J, with 13 bases in between. The CDR3 consists of 16 residues. Germline V gene lookup returns CDR1 LNHNV and CDR2 YYDKDF (reference sequence). Full variable domain (missing parts from reference TRBV15 and TRBJ2-3): DAMVIQNPRYQVTQFGKPVTLSCSQTLNHNVMYWYQQKSSQAPKLLFHYYDKDFNNEADTPDNFQSRRPNTSFCFLDIRSPGLGDTAMYLCATSRGGLSLTDTQYFGPGTRLTVL.

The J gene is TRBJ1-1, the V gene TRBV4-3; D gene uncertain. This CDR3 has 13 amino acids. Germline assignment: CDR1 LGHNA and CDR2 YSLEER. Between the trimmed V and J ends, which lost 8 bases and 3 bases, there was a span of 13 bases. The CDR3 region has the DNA TGCGCCAGCGTTAGGTTTCGGGACACTGAAGCTTTCTTT. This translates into CASVRFRDTEAFF.

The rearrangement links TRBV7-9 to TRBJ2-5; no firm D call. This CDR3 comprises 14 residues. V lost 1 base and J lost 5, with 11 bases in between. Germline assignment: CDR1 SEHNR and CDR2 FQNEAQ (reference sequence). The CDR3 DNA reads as TGTGCCAGCAGCTTAGTGGTGATGCGGGAGACCCAGTACTTC. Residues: CASSLVVMRETQYF.

The CDR3 protein is CASSSELAYNQPQHF. The DNA for the CDR3 is TGTGCCAGCAGCTCGGAATTGGCCTACAATCAGCCCCAGCATTTT. The chain couples TRBV7-2 to TRBJ1-5; D remains unclear. Trimming stripped 4 bases from V and 3 bases from J, with 13 bases between. Germline V lookup: CDR1 SGHTA, CDR2 FQGNSA. The CDR3 is 15 amino acids. Together with reference TRBV7-2 and TRBJ1-5, the CDR3 gives the full variable domain: GAGVSQSPSNKVTEKGKDVELRCDPISGHTALYWYRQSLGQGLEFLIYFQGNSAPDKSGLPSDRFSAERTGGSVSTLTIQRTQQEDSAVYLCASSSELAYNQPQHFGDGTRLSIL.

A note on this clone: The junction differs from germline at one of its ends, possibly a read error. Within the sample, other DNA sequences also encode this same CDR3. The CDR3 bases are TGTGCCAGCTCACCACTAAGTAGCCAGGGTCCGAACACTGAAGCCTTCTTT. This translates into CASSPLSSQGPNTEAFF. V is TRBV18 and J is TRBJ1-1, with a possible D match to TRBD1 (5 bases). The CDR3 covers 17 residues. CDR1 and CDR2 from the germline V gene are KGHSH and LQKENI.

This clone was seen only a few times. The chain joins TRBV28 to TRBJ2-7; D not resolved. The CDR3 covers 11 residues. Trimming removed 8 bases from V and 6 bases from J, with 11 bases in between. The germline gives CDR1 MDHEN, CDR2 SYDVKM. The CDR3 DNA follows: TGTGCCAGCGGCTTTCGGAGCGAGCAGTACTTC. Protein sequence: CASGFRSEQYF. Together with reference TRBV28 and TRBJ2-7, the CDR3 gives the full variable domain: DVKVTQSSRYLVKRTGEKVFLECVQDMDHENMFWYRQDPGLGLRLIYFSYDVKMKEKGDIPEGYSVSREKKERFSLILESASTNQTSMYLCASGFRSEQYFGPGTRLTVT.

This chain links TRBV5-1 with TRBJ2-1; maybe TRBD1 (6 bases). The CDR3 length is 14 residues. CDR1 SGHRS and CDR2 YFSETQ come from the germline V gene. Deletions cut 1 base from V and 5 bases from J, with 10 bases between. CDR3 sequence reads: CASSLSGVNNEQFF. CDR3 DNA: TGCGCCAGCAGCTTGTCAGGGGTGAACAATGAGCAGTTCTTC.

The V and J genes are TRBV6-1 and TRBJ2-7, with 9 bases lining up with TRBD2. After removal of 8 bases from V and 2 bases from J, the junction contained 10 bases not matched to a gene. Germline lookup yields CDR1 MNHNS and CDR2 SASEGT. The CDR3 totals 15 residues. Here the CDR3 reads CASQPLAGGPYEQYF. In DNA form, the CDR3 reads TGTGCCAGCCAACCCCTGGCGGGGGGGCCCTACGAGCAGTACTTC.

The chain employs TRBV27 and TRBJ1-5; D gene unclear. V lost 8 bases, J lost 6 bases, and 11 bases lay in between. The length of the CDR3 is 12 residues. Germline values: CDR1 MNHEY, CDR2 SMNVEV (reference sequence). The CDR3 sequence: CASGRWGQPQHF. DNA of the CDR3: TGTGCCAGCGGTAGGTGGGGTCAGCCCCAGCATTTT.

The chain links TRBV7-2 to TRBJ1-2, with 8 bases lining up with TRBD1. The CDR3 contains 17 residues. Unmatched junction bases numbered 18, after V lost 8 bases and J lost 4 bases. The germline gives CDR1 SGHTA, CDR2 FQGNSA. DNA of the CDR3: TGTGCCAGCCTGCGAGGACAGGGAGGGCTAGTCGGCTATGGCTACACCTTC. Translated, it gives CASLRGQGGLVGYGYTF.

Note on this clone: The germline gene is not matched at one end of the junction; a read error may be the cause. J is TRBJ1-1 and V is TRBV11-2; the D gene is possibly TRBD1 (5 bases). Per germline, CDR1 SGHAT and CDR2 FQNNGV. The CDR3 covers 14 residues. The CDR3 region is CASSQDPGLIEAFF. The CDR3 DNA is TGCGCCAGCAGCCAAGATCCAGGGCTTATTGAAGCTTTCTTT.

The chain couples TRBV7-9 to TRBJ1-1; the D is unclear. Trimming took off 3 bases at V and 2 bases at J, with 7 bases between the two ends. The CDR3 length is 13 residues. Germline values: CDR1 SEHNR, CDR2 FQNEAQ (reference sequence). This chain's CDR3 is CASSLGSNTEAFF. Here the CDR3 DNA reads TGTGCCAGCAGCTTGGGGTCCAACACTGAAGCTTTCTTT.

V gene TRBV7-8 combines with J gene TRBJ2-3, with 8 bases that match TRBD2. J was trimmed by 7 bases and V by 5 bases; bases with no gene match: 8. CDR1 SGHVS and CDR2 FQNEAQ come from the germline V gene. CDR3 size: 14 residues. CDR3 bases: TGTGCCAGCAGCGGGGGACTAGTCGGAAATACGCAGTATTTT. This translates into CASSGGLVGNTQYF.

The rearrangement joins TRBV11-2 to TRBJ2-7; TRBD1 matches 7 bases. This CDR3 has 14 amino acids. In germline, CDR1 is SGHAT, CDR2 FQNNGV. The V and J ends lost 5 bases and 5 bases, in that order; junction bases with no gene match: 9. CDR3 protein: CASSPYRGAHEQYF. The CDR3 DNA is TGTGCCAGCAGCCCGTACAGGGGTGCCCACGAGCAGTACTTC.

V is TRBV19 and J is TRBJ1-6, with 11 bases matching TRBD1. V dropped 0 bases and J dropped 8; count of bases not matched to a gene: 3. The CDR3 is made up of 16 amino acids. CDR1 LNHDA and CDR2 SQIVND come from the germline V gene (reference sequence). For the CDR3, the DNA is TGTGCCAGTAGTATAGACCGGGACAGGGGGTATTCACCCCTCCACTTT. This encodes CASSIDRDRGYSPLHF.